The present TCR beta chain was sequenced within a study of T cell responses to AZD1222 COVID-19 vaccine. Overall study results and limits: Vaccine-associated CD4 TCRs spanned spike, dominant at 160-218 and 743-854.

Here immunoSEQ multiplex PCR was the method, and the copy in TCRdb shows in-frame clones only, minus some. The sample records around 76,000 clones, around 84% being singletons. As for this clone: Its target is not known.

This receptor was taken from an adult in good health. Source: peripheral blood, taken on day 0 of AZD1222 vaccination.

CDR3 region: CASSHGGLAVGDTQYF. In DNA, the CDR3 is TGTGCCAGCAGCCATGGGGGACTAGCGGTTGGAGATACGCAGTATTTT. The chain combines TRBV11-3 with TRBJ2-3; 11 positions agree with TRBD2. Germline lookup yields CDR1 SGHNT and CDR2 YENEEA. V lost 5 bases, J lost 5 bases, and 9 bases stayed unmatched. The CDR3 contains 16 residues. Drawing the rest from reference TRBV11-3 and TRBJ2-3, the complete variable domain is EAGVVQSPRYKIIEKKQPVAFWCNPISGHNTLYWYLQNLGQGPELLIRYENEEAVDDSQLPKDRFSAERLKGVDSTLKIQPAELGDSAVYLCASSHGGLAVGDTQYFGPGTRLTVL.